This TCR beta chain stems from a study of blood T cell repertoires in COVID-19. As processed by the authors: Reference gene primer amplification gave nucleated cell count estimates. Generated by immunoSEQ multiplex PCR, the TCRdb table keeps only in-frame clones and is missing some. The V and J calls and clone size were taken over from that table, and D and trimming were inferred from the DNA. Of roughly 80,000 clones in the sample, around 85% were seen once. Looked up from germline, CDR1 is KGHSH and CDR2 is LQKENI. This CDR3 is built from 14 residues. V shed 3 bases and J 3 bases; nucleotides not matched to a gene: 1.

The source is a woman of 80 years or more with active or convalescent COVID-19. The sample comprised peripheral blood. The V and J genes are TRBV18 and TRBJ2-1, with TRBD2 matching over 8 bases. The CDR3 spells CASSPAGGYNEQFF. CDR3 DNA: TGTGCCAGCTCACCGGCGGGGGGCTACAATGAGCAGTTCTTC.